This T cell receptor (beta chain) was profiled in a study of T cells in Graves' hyperthyroidism and ophthalmopathy. The germline gives CDR1 ENHRY, CDR2 SYGVKD. The junction had 7 bases not matched to a gene; V was cut back by 3 bases and J by 3 bases. The CDR3 sequence is 17 residues long. Many counts were recorded for this clonotype. The CDR3 regions of TCR beta were amplified from RNA transcripts. An initial round of RT-PCR targeting the TCR CDR3 relied on the HTBI primer set. TCRdb reprocessed the multiplex PCR reads via MiXCR and lists one record per CDR3 protein. The sample carries fewer than 250,000 distinct CDR3 sequences, about 16% recorded once.

Sequencing was carried out using blood. The TCR comes from a woman aged 18-29 years with Graves' ophthalmopathy. The chain has TRBV10-3 and TRBJ2-3, with 12 bases aligning to TRBD2. CDR3 amino acids: CAISERLAGGKTDTQYF. The CDR3 region has the DNA TGTGCCATCAGTGAACGGCTAGCGGGAGGGAAGACAGATACGCAGTATTTT.